The clone carrying this T cell receptor beta chain was seen more than once but under ten times. Germline lookup yields CDR1 SGHNT and CDR2 YYREEE (reference sequence). Trimming at V came to 4 bases and at J to 6 bases, leaving 10 bases not matched to a gene. There are 17 residues in the CDR3. Responder cells that were proliferating and CFSE-low, both CD3+CD4+ and CD3+CD8+, were sorted after the reaction. This sample is part of a study of graft-versus-host responses after intestinal transplantation. Study-wide context: Multivisceral, liver-intestinal, or isolated intestinal grafts were transplanted into recipients. Every recipient had anti-thymocyte globulin induction and approximately 3 years of tacrolimus plus steroids.

Points from the study as a whole: GvH clones were identified in recipient marrow, with some first appearing in ileum or blood.

Some clones are missing from TCRdb's copy, which holds only in-frame ones; the method was immunoSEQ multiplex PCR. The sample has some 7,000 clones, around 30% seen once. This specimen was alloreactive CD4+ T cells from a mixed lymphocyte reaction culture, taken before transplantation. As for subset: CFSE-low proliferating T cells sorted from approximately 6-day pre-transplant mixed lymphocyte reaction (GvH or HvG direction). The sequence came from a human patient who was an organ donor for intestinal transplantation. This sequence joins TRBV5-4 and TRBJ2-5; 15 positions agree with TRBD2. In nucleotides, the CDR3 is TGTGCCAGCAGCCCCGGGACTAGCGGGGGGCGGGGGAAGACCCAGTACTTC. Translating gives CASSPGTSGGRGKTQYF.